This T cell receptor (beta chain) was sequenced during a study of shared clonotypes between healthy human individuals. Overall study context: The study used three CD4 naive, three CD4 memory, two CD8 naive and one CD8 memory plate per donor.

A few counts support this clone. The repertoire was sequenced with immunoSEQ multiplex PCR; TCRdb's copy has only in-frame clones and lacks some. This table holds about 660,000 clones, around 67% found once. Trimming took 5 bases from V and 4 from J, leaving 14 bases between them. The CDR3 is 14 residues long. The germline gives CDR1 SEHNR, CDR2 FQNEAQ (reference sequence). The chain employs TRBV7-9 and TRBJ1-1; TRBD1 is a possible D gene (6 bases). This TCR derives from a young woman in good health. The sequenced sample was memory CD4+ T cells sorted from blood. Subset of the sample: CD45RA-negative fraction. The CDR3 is CASSVRTDITEAFF. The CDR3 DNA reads TGTGCCAGCAGCGTGAGGACAGACATCACTGAAGCTTTCTTT.